These 14 T cell receptor beta chains share one sample of origin, sequenced in a study of tumor-infiltrating lymphocytes in oesophageal squamous cell carcinoma. TCRdb re-called the PCR reads through MiXCR, storing one row per CDR3 protein. The table shows some 20,000 distinct CDR3 sequences, with roughly 53% occurring only once. The sample comprised esophageal tumor tissue. These receptor sequences come from a male donor with esophageal squamous cell carcinoma.

This clonotype showed up many times. The chain carries TRBV6-1 and TRBJ2-7; TRBD1 aligns across 9 bases. The CDR3 totals 16 residues. Per germline, CDR1 MNHNS and CDR2 SASEGT. V lost 5 bases to trimming and J lost 2 bases; unmatched junction nucleotides: 10. In nucleotides, the CDR3 is TGTGCCAGCAGTCGCTATATCGGGACAGGGCCCTACGAGCAGTACTTC. Encoded protein: CASSRYIGTGPYEQYF.

This rearrangement joins TRBV27 to TRBJ2-3, with D possibly being TRBD2 (6 bases). Germline lookup yields CDR1 MNHEY and CDR2 SMNVEV (reference sequence). CDR3 length equals 15 residues. V dropped 3 bases and J dropped 2 bases, with 12 bases sitting between them. CDR3 bases: TGTGCCAGCAGTTTCTTGGGGGGAATCACAGATACGCAGTATTTT. The encoded protein is CASSFLGGITDTQYF.

This clonotype was recorded at least ten times. This chain links TRBV7-9 with TRBJ1-5; no clear D. With 1 base removed from V and 3 bases from J, the gap between germline ends came to 7 bases. Germline CDR1 reads SEHNR; CDR2 reads FQNEAQ (reference sequence). The CDR3 contains 14 residues. CDR3 sequence (DNA): TGTGCCAGCAGCTTAGGGGGAACCAATCAGCCCCAGCATTTT. It codes for CASSLGGTNQPQHF.

Ten or more counts support this clonotype. The rearrangement uses TRBV7-2 and TRBJ2-7; 9 bases are shared with TRBD2. With 2 bases clipped from V and 2 bases from J, the junction kept 10 bases outside the gene matches. Germline values: CDR1 SGHTA, CDR2 FQGNSA. CDR3 length: 17 amino acids. The CDR3 sequence is CASSLWPSGTLAYEQYF. The CDR3 DNA reads as TGTGCCAGCAGCTTATGGCCTAGCGGGACCCTGGCCTACGAGCAGTACTTC. Variable domain in full (rest from reference TRBV7-2 and TRBJ2-7): GAGVSQSPSNKVTEKGKDVELRCDPISGHTALYWYRQSLGQGLEFLIYFQGNSAPDKSGLPSDRFSAERTGGSVSTLTIQRTQQEDSAVYLCASSLWPSGTLAYEQYFGPGTRLTVT.

The chain couples TRBV7-3 to TRBJ2-1, with 7 bases lining up with TRBD2. The germline V gene has CDR1 SGHTA and CDR2 FQGTGA. This CDR3 spans 17 amino acids. V lost 5 bases to trimming and J lost 1 base; unmatched junction nucleotides: 11. The CDR3 DNA reads TGTGCCAGCAGCCCCCGGGCTAGCGGCTCATCCTACAATGAGCAGTTCTTC. Protein: CASSPRASGSSYNEQFF.

Comments on this clonotype: At one boundary the junction diverges from the germline segment, which might be a read error. The V and J genes are TRBV27 and TRBJ2-1, with TRBD1 identical over 11 bases. In germline, CDR1 is MNHEY, CDR2 SMNVEV (reference sequence). There are 16 residues in the CDR3. The CDR3 is CASSRAGTGGRYEQHF. As DNA, the CDR3 is TGTGCCAGCAGTCGCGCCGGGACAGGGGGAAGGTACGAGCAGCACTTC.

By frequency in the sample, this clonotype is medium-sized. A single base separates this from a much larger clone, so it may be a read error. The genes are TRBV6-2 or TRBV6-3 and TRBJ2-5; tentatively, D is TRBD1 (5 bases). Germline V gene data show CDR1 as MNHEY and CDR2 as SVGEGT. CDR3 length: 13 amino acids. Between the trimmed V and J ends, which lost 2 bases and 11 bases, there was a span of 15 bases. The CDR3 DNA reads as TGTGCCAGCAGTTACCCATGGACAAATGAGCAGTACTTC. As protein: CASSYPWTNEQYF.

This clonotype was detected many times. At one of its ends the junction is not consistent with the germline gene, which may arise from a read error. This chain connects TRBV28 to TRBJ2-5; no clear D. This CDR3 has 11 amino acids. Germline V CDR1 and CDR2: MDHEN, SYDVKM. DNA for the CDR3: TGTGCCAGCAGCTTATATGGGACCCAGTACTTC. Amino acid sequence: CASSLYGTQYF.

This clonotype was seen a few times. This chain uses TRBV7-2 with TRBJ2-5, with 8 bases identical to TRBD1. This CDR3 spans 14 amino acids. Germline V gene data show CDR1 as SGHTA and CDR2 as FQGNSA. The V segment lost 5 bases and the J segment 2 bases; nucleotides outside the gene matches: 4. The CDR3 DNA reads TGTGCCAGCAGCCGGGACAGGACACAAGAGACCCAGTACTTC. This codes for CASSRDRTQETQYF.

Relative to its sample, this clonotype is medium-sized. A much larger clone lies a single base off, so this may be a read error. The chain is built from TRBV7-3 and TRBJ2-7; D uncertain. Trimming took off 4 bases at V and 7 bases at J, with 11 bases between the two ends. Germline V CDR1 and CDR2: SGHTA, FQGTGA. This CDR3 comprises 12 residues. The CDR3 DNA reads TGTGCCAGCAGCTCAACTCACAATGAGCAGTACTTC. As protein: CASSSTHNEQYF. Complete variable domain (other parts from reference TRBV7-3 and TRBJ2-7): GAGVSQTPSNKVTEKGKYVELRCDPISGHTALYWYRQSLGQGPEFLIYFQGTGAADDSGLPNDRFFAVRPEGSVSTLKIQRTERGDSAVYLCASSSTHNEQYFGPGTRLTVT.

For this clonotype: A much larger clone lies one base from this, so it may be a read error. The chain employs TRBV5-4 and TRBJ2-1; 7 bases match TRBD1. The assigned J gene may be wrong: the sequence end matches TRBJ2-7 better. Germline values: CDR1 SGHNT, CDR2 YYREEE (reference sequence). The CDR3 totals 14 residues. CDR3 sequence (DNA): TGCGCCAGCAGCTTGGGACAGAGAGACAATGAGCAGTACTTC. Its protein is CASSLGQRDNEQYF.

This clonotype was picked up a small number of times. In DNA, the CDR3 is TGTGCCAGCAGCTCCAGGACTAGCGGGAGCCAAGAGACCCAGTACTTC. Its protein is CASSSRTSGSQETQYF. This sequence joins TRBV7-8 and TRBJ2-1; TRBD2 aligns across 13 bases. TRBJ2-5 explains the end of the DNA better; the J call may be wrong. Germline loops: CDR1 SGHVS, CDR2 FQNEAQ. This CDR3 has 16 amino acids.

The chain has TRBV7-6 and TRBJ2-4; the match to TRBD2 covers 13 bases. The DNA end is a closer match to TRBJ2-5, so the J assignment may be wrong. The CDR3 is 16 amino acids. The germline gives CDR1 SGHVS, CDR2 FNYEAQ. The CDR3 here is CASSFGTSGVGETQYF. The CDR3 coding sequence is TGTGCCAGCAGCTTCGGGACTAGCGGGGTAGGAGAGACCCAGTACTTC.

This clonotype was found many times. The chain joins TRBV12-3 or TRBV12-4 to TRBJ2-3; 11 bases align to TRBD2. This CDR3 region has 16 residues. Losses at the gene ends were 1 base for V and 0 bases for J; bases not matched to a gene: 0. CDR3 in DNA: TGTGCCAGCAGTTTAGGACTAGCGGGGAGCACAGATACGCAGTATTTT. It codes for CASSLGLAGSTDTQYF.